These 18 T cell receptor beta chains came from one sample sequenced in a study of T cell repertoires in aging, cancer and after chemotherapy. Multiplex touch-down PCR with TRB-A/B primers amplified rearranged V-D-J TRB sequences. TCRdb re-called the multiplex PCR reads with MiXCR, one entry per CDR3 protein. The table has more than 5,000 distinct CDR3 sequences, around a third seen once. Amplification of TCR beta used genomic DNA extracted from peripheral blood. Sequencing input: blood. The receptors were sampled from a human donor with a blood cancer.

There are a few counts of this clonotype. This chain connects TRBV29-1 to TRBJ1-2; no reliable D call. The V end was cut by 6 bases, the J end by 5 bases, with 7 bases between. This CDR3 has 10 amino acids. Germline CDR1 SQVTM, CDR2 ANQGSEA. The CDR3: CSVDYYGYTF. Here the CDR3 DNA reads TGCAGCGTGGACTATTATGGCTACACCTTC. Combining the CDR3 with reference TRBV29-1 and TRBJ1-2 gives the whole variable domain SAVISQKPSRDICQRGTSLTIQCQVDSQVTMMFWYRQQPGQSLTLIATANQGSEATYESGFVIDKFPISRPNLTFSTLTVSNMSPEDSSIYLCSVDYYGYTFGSGTRLTVV.

The chain carries TRBV6-5 and TRBJ2-7; D is unclear. The CDR3 runs to 15 residues. Germline V CDR1 and CDR2: MNHEY, SVGAGI. Trimming took off 0 bases at V and 0 bases at J, with 9 bases between the two ends. Here the CDR3 reads CASSYSEDHSYEQYF. In nucleotides, the CDR3 is TGTGCCAGCAGTTACTCAGAGGATCACTCCTACGAGCAGTACTTC.

The chain has TRBV11-3 and TRBJ2-6; 7 nucleotides line up with TRBD1. V trimming: 5 bases; J trimming: 4 bases; junction bases outside the gene matches: 5. Germline values: CDR1 SGHNT, CDR2 YENEEA. This CDR3 has 15 residues. This CDR3 is CASSRTGPGANVLTF. In DNA form, the CDR3 reads TGTGCCAGCAGCCGGACAGGTCCGGGGGCCAACGTCCTGACTTTC.

This clonotype showed up just a few times. The chain couples TRBV5-6 to TRBJ1-3; weak D call: TRBD1 (6 bases). The CDR3 extends over 15 amino acids. The germline V and J ends were trimmed by 7 bases and 2 bases, with 16 bases remaining between them. The germline V gene encodes CDR1 SGHDT and CDR2 YYEEEE. DNA for the CDR3: TGTGCCAGCGACAAAGGGGGTAGGACTGGAAACACCATATATTTT. It specifies CASDKGGRTGNTIYF.

V is TRBV6-5 and J is TRBJ2-2, with D maybe TRBD1 (6 bases). Trimming cost V 1 base and J 4 bases, with 16 bases left between them. Germline V gives CDR1 MNHEY, CDR2 SVGAGI. CDR3 size: 17 residues. In DNA, the CDR3 is TGTGCCAGCAGTTACTTCCTGTGGATAGGGGGCACCGGGGAGCTGTTTTTT. Translated: CASSYFLWIGGTGELFF.

The chain joins TRBV7-2 to TRBJ2-7; possible D gene TRBD1, 7 bases. There are 13 residues in the CDR3. Per germline, CDR1 SGHTA and CDR2 FQGNSA. The V end lost 8 bases, the J end lost 9 bases, and 20 bases lay between the germline ends. The CDR3 loop reads CASVQNRGGPQYF. The CDR3 DNA reads TGTGCCAGCGTCCAGAACAGGGGAGGACCGCAGTACTTC.

By share, this clonotype ranks as medium-sized (0.01 to 0.1%). The chain joins TRBV29-1 to TRBJ2-3; the D is unclear. CDR1 is SQVTM and CDR2 is ANQGSEA in the germline V gene. The CDR3 runs to 11 residues. V was cut by 6 bases and J by 4 bases, with 8 bases left in between. CDR3 region: CSVWFADTQYF. The CDR3 nucleotides read TGCAGCGTGTGGTTTGCAGATACGCAGTATTTT.

This clonotype was found a few times. The chain couples TRBV10-2 to TRBJ2-2; D is unclear. CDR1 and CDR2 from the germline V gene are WSHSY and SAAADI. The CDR3 runs to 14 residues. Trimming took off 6 bases at V and 7 bases at J, with 15 bases between the two ends. Here the CDR3 reads CASSKRIAGGELFF. The CDR3, as DNA: TGCGCCAGCAGCAAGAGGATAGCAGGCGGGGAGCTGTTTTTT.

In this sample, this clonotype is medium-sized. The chain uses TRBV6-6 and TRBJ1-4, with D hard to call. The germline V gene encodes CDR1 MNHNY and CDR2 SVGAGI (reference sequence). The CDR3 runs to 15 residues. V lost 5 bases to trimming and J lost 7 bases, with 17 bases between them. The CDR3 coding sequence is TGTGCCAGCAGTACCCCGGCCGGCGGTGGTGAAAAACTGTTTTTT. Translation gives CASSTPAGGGEKLFF.

V gene TRBV11-3 combines with J gene TRBJ2-7; 8 nucleotides line up with TRBD1. CDR1 is SGHNT, CDR2 YENEEA, per germline. The CDR3 contains 16 residues. Losses at the gene ends were 5 bases for V and 2 bases for J; bases not matched to a gene: 11. In nucleotides, the CDR3 is TGTGCCAGCAGCCTAGCCCTAGGACAGGGTACCTACGAGCAGTACTTC. Encoded protein: CASSLALGQGTYEQYF.

In its sample, this clonotype was seen a few times. The chain carries TRBV27 and TRBJ1-5; 8 nucleotides agree with TRBD1. V gave up 4 bases and J gave up 9 bases; unmatched junction bases: 11. The CDR3 covers 15 residues. Germline CDR1 and CDR2: MNHEY and SMNVEV (reference sequence). CDR3 sequence: CASSSFGQGVRPQHF. The CDR3 nucleotides read TGTGCCAGCAGTTCCTTTGGACAGGGCGTACGGCCCCAGCATTTT.

This clonotype showed up just a few times. This sequence joins TRBV12-3 or TRBV12-4 and TRBJ1-2; D ambiguous. This CDR3 has 14 residues. The V gene lost 7 bases and the J gene lost 0 bases, with 12 bases spanning the gap. The CDR3 DNA is TGTGCCAGCAACTCACGAGGCGCTAACTATGGCTACACCTTC. Protein: CASNSRGANYGYTF.

By sample fraction, this clonotype is medium-sized (0.01 to 0.1%). V usage is TRBV11-3 and J usage is TRBJ2-5, with D perhaps given as TRBD1 or TRBD2 (5 bases each). From germline, CDR1 is SGHNT and CDR2 YENEEA. The length of the CDR3 is 16 residues. The V gene lost 1 base and the J gene lost 4 bases, with 16 bases spanning the gap. The CDR3 nucleotides read TGTGCCAGCAGCTTAGGGGGACCGGGACCTGGAGAGACCCAGTACTTC. This gives the protein CASSLGGPGPGETQYF.

This clonotype is medium-sized. The genes are TRBV18 and TRBJ1-3; no clear D. CDR1 and CDR2 from the germline V gene are KGHSH and LQKENI. V was trimmed by 3 bases and J by 2 bases, leaving 11 bases between them. The CDR3 spans 15 residues. In nucleotides, the CDR3 is TGTGCCAGCTCACCGGTCACTAAAACTGGAAACACCATATATTTT. This encodes CASSPVTKTGNTIYF. Variable domain in full (rest from reference TRBV18 and TRBJ1-3): NAGVMQNPRHLVRRRGQEARLRCSPMKGHSHVYWYRQLPEEGLKFMVYLQKENIIDESGMPKERFSAEFPKEGPSILRIQQVVRGDSAAYFCASSPVTKTGNTIYFGEGSWLTVV.

By proportion, this clonotype is medium-sized (0.01 to 0.1%). The J gene is TRBJ2-1, the V gene TRBV12-3 or TRBV12-4, with D possibly being TRBD1 (6 bases). The CDR3 has 12 amino acids. V was clipped by 6 bases and J by 8 bases, with 11 bases between them. In DNA form, the CDR3 reads TGTGCCAGCAGGATAGACAGGTATGAGCAGTTCTTC. It encodes CASRIDRYEQFF.

V and J are TRBV19 and TRBJ1-5; the D gene is possibly TRBD1 (5 bases). The CDR3 is 16 residues long. V was clipped by 6 bases and J by 4 bases, with 19 bases between them. Germline CDR1 LNHDA, CDR2 SQIVND (reference sequence). CDR3 sequence reads: CASSNLPGRGNQPQHF. As DNA, the CDR3 is TGTGCCAGTAGCAACCTCCCAGGGAGAGGAAATCAGCCCCAGCATTTT.

The chain links TRBV10-1 to TRBJ2-7, with a tentative D call TRBD2 (6 bases). Germline lookup yields CDR1 WNHNN and CDR2 SYGVQD (reference sequence). V gave up 6 bases and J gave up 2 bases, with 14 bases separating them. The CDR3 is made up of 14 amino acids. CDR3 protein: CASRPEGLTYEQYF. For the CDR3, the DNA is TGCGCCAGCAGGCCGGAGGGACTCACCTACGAGCAGTACTTC.

This clonotype came up a few times. The rearrangement joins TRBV11-3 to TRBJ1-1; 7 nucleotides line up with TRBD1. V was pared by 1 base and J by 4 bases, with 6 bases of the junction left unmatched. Germline CDR1 SGHNT, CDR2 YENEEA. This CDR3 has 15 residues. The chain's CDR3 is CASSLGDSGITEAFF. CDR3 nucleotide sequence: TGTGCCAGCAGCTTAGGGGACAGTGGGATCACTGAAGCTTTCTTT.